This note documents a single TCR beta chain sequence. The data derive from a study of blood T cell repertoires in COVID-19. Study overall: Material from acute and convalescent COVID-19 was sourced from the United States, Italy and Spain. The analysed material was cDNA or gDNA that came from T cells, B-cell-depleted T cells, or PBMCs.

The germline V gene encodes CDR1 MDHEN and CDR2 SYDVKM. The V and J ends lost 6 bases and 7 bases, in that order; junction bases with no gene match: 15. The length of the CDR3 is 16 residues. Cohorts were determined from participant-reported clinical history. Clones were sequenced by immunoSEQ multiplex PCR, and TCRdb holds only the in-frame ones, with some missing. The sample lists 300,000 to 450,000 clones, almost 90% occurring once. The TCR sequence derives from a woman aged 25-40 years who had been exposed to COVID-19. The sequencing input was PBMCs or T cells enriched from blood (not recorded which). V and J are TRBV28 and TRBJ1-5, with 7 bases aligning to TRBD1. CDR3 amino acids: CASSRTTGKSPQPQHF. CDR3 DNA: TGTGCCAGCAGCCGTACGACAGGGAAATCCCCACAGCCCCAGCATTTT. Variable domain in full (rest from reference TRBV28 and TRBJ1-5): DVKVTQSSRYLVKRTGEKVFLECVQDMDHENMFWYRQDPGLGLRLIYFSYDVKMKEKGDIPEGYSVSREKKERFSLILESASTNQTSMYLCASSRTTGKSPQPQHFGDGTRLSIL.